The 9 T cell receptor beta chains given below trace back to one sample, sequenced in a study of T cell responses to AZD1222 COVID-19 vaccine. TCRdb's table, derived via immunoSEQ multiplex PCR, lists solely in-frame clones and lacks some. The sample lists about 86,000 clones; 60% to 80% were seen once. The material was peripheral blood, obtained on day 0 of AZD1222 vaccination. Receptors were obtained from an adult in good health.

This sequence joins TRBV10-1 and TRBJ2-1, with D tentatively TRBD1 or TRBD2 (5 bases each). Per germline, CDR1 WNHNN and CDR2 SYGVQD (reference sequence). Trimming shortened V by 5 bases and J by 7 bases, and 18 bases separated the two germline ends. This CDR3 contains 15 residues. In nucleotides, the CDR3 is TGCGCCAGCAGTTATCCCGGGGCCGTGGGGAATGAGCAGTTCTTC. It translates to CASSYPGAVGNEQFF.

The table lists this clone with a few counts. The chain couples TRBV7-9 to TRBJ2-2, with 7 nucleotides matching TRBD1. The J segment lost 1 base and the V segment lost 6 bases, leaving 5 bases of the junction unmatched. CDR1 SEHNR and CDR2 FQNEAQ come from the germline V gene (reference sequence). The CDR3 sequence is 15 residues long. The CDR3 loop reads CASRLGQLNTGELFF. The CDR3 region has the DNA TGTGCCAGCAGATTGGGACAGTTGAACACCGGGGAGCTGTTTTTT.

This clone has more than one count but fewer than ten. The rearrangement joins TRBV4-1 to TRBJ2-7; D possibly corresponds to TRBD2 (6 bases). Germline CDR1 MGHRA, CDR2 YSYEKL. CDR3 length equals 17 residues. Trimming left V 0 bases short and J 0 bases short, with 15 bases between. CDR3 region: CASSQDSGTGVSYEQYF. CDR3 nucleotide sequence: TGCGCCAGCAGCCAAGATTCGGGGACGGGGGTCTCCTACGAGCAGTACTTC.

CDR3 sequence (DNA): TGTGCCAGCAGCCAAGGACAGGGGAACCAAGAGACCCAGTACTTC. Protein: CASSQGQGNQETQYF. The chain combines TRBV4-2 with TRBJ2-5; 8 bases agree with TRBD1. V shed 1 base and J 0 bases; nucleotides not matched to a gene: 1. In germline, CDR1 is LGHNA, CDR2 YNFKEQ. The CDR3 runs to 15 residues.

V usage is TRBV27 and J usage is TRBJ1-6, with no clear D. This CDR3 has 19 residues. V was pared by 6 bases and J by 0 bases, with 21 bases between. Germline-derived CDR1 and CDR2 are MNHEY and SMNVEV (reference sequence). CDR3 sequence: CASSTQPPYGSSYNSPLHF. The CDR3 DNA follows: TGTGCCAGCAGCACACAACCTCCTTACGGAAGCTCCTATAATTCACCCCTCCACTTT.

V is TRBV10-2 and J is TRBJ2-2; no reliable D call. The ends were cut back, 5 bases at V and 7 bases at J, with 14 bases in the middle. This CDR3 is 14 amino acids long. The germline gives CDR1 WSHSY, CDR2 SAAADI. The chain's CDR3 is CASSPSSVGGELFF. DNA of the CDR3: TGCGCCAGCAGTCCGTCTAGTGTTGGCGGGGAGCTGTTTTTT.

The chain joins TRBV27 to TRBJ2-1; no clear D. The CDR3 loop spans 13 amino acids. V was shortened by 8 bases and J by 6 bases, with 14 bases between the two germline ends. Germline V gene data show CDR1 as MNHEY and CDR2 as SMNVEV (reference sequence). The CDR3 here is CASRYQAGNEQFF. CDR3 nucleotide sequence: TGTGCCAGCCGTTATCAGGCAGGCAATGAGCAGTTCTTC.

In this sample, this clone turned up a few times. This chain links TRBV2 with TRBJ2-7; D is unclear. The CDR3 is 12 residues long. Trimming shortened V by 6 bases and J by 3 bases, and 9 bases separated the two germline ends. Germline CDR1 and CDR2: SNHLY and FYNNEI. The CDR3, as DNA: TGTGCCAGCAGCCGACCCAACTACGAGCAGTACTTC. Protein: CASSRPNYEQYF.

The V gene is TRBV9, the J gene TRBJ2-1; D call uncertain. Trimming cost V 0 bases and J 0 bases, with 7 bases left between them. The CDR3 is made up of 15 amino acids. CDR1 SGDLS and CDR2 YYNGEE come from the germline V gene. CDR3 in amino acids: CASSVALNSYNEQFF. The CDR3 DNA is TGTGCCAGCAGCGTAGCTCTAAACTCCTACAATGAGCAGTTCTTC.